This TCR beta chain appears in the sequencing data of a study of radiation and T cells in renal cell carcinoma. The germline CDR1 and CDR2 sequences are SGDLS and YYNGEE. V was pared by 4 bases and J by 4 bases, with 12 bases of the junction left unmatched. The CDR3 is 18 amino acids. Sequencing was performed with immunoSEQ multiplex PCR; in TCRdb, only in-frame clones are kept and a portion is missing. The sample includes 20,000 to 25,000 clones, approximately 80% seen only once; the top ten take roughly 40%. Stated time point: baseline pretreatment blood. The treatment is: 15 Gy SBRT to primary tumor, nephrectomy 4 weeks later. Radiation-treated patients gave blood at baseline, week 2 and week 4. To note about this clone: Its specificity is not known.

Study observations and caveats: From baseline, blood top tumor clonotypes peaked at 2 weeks post-radiation.

The chain uses TRBV9 and TRBJ2-3, with TRBD2 matching 13 bases. The TCR was taken from a man aged 60-69 years with renal cell carcinoma. The material sequenced was blood, taken from a patient whose treatment included radiotherapy and nephrectomy. The CDR3 spells CASSSSQGTSGIADTQYF. The CDR3 bases are TGTGCCAGCAGCTCCTCCCAGGGGACTAGCGGGATTGCAGATACGCAGTATTTT.